The TCR beta chain under discussion was sequenced for a study of blood T cell repertoires in COVID-19. Germline V CDR1 and CDR2: MNHEY, SMNVEV (reference sequence). The CDR3 totals 14 residues. Trimming took 2 bases from V and 6 from J, leaving 13 bases between them. Only in-frame clones appear in the TCRdb table, and some are missing; sequencing was by immunoSEQ multiplex PCR. Of about 78,000 clones detected, 86% appear once; the ten largest clones hold roughly 5%. Specimen: peripheral blood. This TCR was recovered from a man aged 45-65 years with active or convalescent COVID-19. The chain has TRBV27 and TRBJ1-1, with D unresolved. The CDR3 reads CASSLGPLGAEAFF. The DNA for the CDR3 is TGTGCCAGCAGTTTAGGGCCCCTTGGCGCTGAAGCTTTCTTT.